The 15 T cell receptor beta chains reported below all come from one sample, sequenced in a study of T cell responses to AZD1222 COVID-19 vaccine. Sequenced by immunoSEQ multiplex PCR; TCRdb stores in-frame clones only, minus some. The table has over 110,000 clones, 85% to 95% seen once. Source: peripheral blood, taken on day 0 of AZD1222 vaccination. These receptors were taken from an adult in good health.

This clone showed up just once. The rearrangement uses TRBV12-3 or TRBV12-4 and TRBJ2-7; a weak D match, TRBD2 (7 bases). V lost 6 bases, J lost 4 bases, and 13 bases lay in between. The CDR3 is 13 residues long. CDR3 region: CASSRAGAYEQYF. CDR3 DNA: TGTGCCAGCAGCCGCGCGGGGGCGTACGAGCAGTACTTC.

This rearrangement joins TRBV6-6 to TRBJ2-3; weak D call: TRBD1 (6 bases). With 5 bases removed from V and 0 bases from J, the gap between germline ends came to 9 bases. CDR3 length: 14 amino acids. Germline values: CDR1 MNHNY, CDR2 SVGAGI (reference sequence). The CDR3 here is CASSGGQSTDTQYF. The CDR3 DNA sequence: TGTGCCAGCAGTGGGGGACAAAGCACAGATACGCAGTATTTT.

This clone was detected only a few times. CDR3 in DNA: TGTGCCAGCAGTTACCCCGGGACTAACTACGAGCAGTACTTC. Its translation is CASSYPGTNYEQYF. V usage is TRBV6-2 or TRBV6-3 and J usage is TRBJ2-7, with TRBD2 matching 7 bases. The CDR3 loop spans 14 amino acids. Germline V CDR1 and CDR2: MNHEY, SVGEGT. Unmatched junction bases numbered 4, after V lost 2 bases and J lost 3 bases.

The chain uses TRBV14 and TRBJ1-2; D is undetermined. Trimming shortened V by 1 base and J by 5 bases, and 17 bases separated the two germline ends. Germline V CDR1 and CDR2: SGHDN, FVKESK. This CDR3 has 16 residues. In DNA form, the CDR3 reads TGTGCCAGCAGCCAAGTTGCCTCACGGCTGATTTATGGCTACACCTTC. Residues: CASSQVASRLIYGYTF.

The chain uses TRBV29-1 and TRBJ2-7; 10 bases agree with TRBD1. Trimming took 7 bases from V and 5 from J; bases not matched to a gene: 5. The V gene's germline CDR1 is SQVTM and CDR2 ANQGSEA. CDR3 length: 12 amino acids. CDR3 region: CSALTGGNEQYF. CDR3 DNA: TGCAGCGCTTTGACAGGGGGCAACGAGCAGTACTTC.

J is TRBJ1-2 and V is TRBV10-3; 7 bases map to TRBD1. The CDR3 is 16 amino acids. Trimming removed 0 bases from V and 3 bases from J; junction bases left unmatched: 7. CDR1 ENHRY and CDR2 SYGVKD come from the germline V gene. CDR3 sequence: CAISESDRVMDYGYTF. The CDR3 region has the DNA TGTGCCATCAGTGAGTCCGACAGGGTAATGGACTATGGCTACACCTTC.

The chain links TRBV5-6 to TRBJ2-7; D call uncertain. Germline V CDR1 and CDR2: SGHDT, YYEEEE. Trimming removed 4 bases from V and 7 bases from J, with 9 bases in between. The CDR3 length is 11 residues. CDR3 protein: CASSLAGEQYF. The CDR3 DNA is TGTGCCAGCAGCCTCGCCGGAGAGCAGTACTTC.

CDR3 region: CASSIRQGANEKLFF. The DNA of the CDR3 is TGTGCCAGTAGTATAAGACAGGGGGCTAATGAAAAACTGTTTTTT. The chain carries TRBV19 and TRBJ1-4, with 9 nucleotides matching TRBD1. The germline V gene has CDR1 LNHDA and CDR2 SQIVND (reference sequence). Germline trimming cut 2 bases from V and 3 bases from J; bases unmatched to any gene: 1. This CDR3 region has 15 residues.

The V gene is TRBV10-3, the J gene TRBJ1-5; a possible D gene is TRBD1 (6 bases). CDR1 is ENHRY and CDR2 is SYGVKD in the germline V gene. The V and J ends lost 10 bases and 4 bases respectively, with 14 bases between them. CDR3 length: 13 residues. In DNA form, the CDR3 reads TGTGCCACGCACCGGGACAAGAATCAGCCCCAGCATTTT. Translating it yields CATHRDKNQPQHF.

The rearrangement uses TRBV5-4 and TRBJ2-7, with a tentative D call TRBD1 (6 bases). The CDR3 covers 15 residues. From germline, CDR1 is SGHNT and CDR2 YYREEE (reference sequence). V lost 2 bases and J lost 1, with 13 bases in between. This chain's CDR3 is CASSFEPGTSYEQYF. Here the CDR3 DNA reads TGTGCCAGCAGCTTCGAACCAGGGACATCCTACGAGCAGTACTTC. The whole variable domain, filled in from reference TRBV5-4 and TRBJ2-7, reads ETGVTQSPTHLIKTRGQQVTLRCSSQSGHNTVSWYQQALGQGPQFIFQYYREEENGRGNFPPRFSGLQFPNYSSELNVNALELDDSALYLCASSFEPGTSYEQYFGPGTRLTVT.

The chain is built from TRBV6-5 and TRBJ2-7; D not certain. The CDR3 is 14 amino acids. Trimming removed 2 bases at V and 4 bases at J, with 12 bases between. Germline V lookup: CDR1 MNHEY, CDR2 SVGAGI. CDR3 region: CASSYGVGAYEQYF. In nucleotides, the CDR3 is TGTGCCAGCAGTTACGGGGTAGGCGCTTACGAGCAGTACTTC.

This chain uses TRBV2 with TRBJ2-7; perhaps TRBD1 as D (6 bases). There are 13 residues in the CDR3. The germline CDR1 and CDR2 sequences are SNHLY and FYNNEI. V dropped 6 bases and J dropped 4 bases, with 13 bases sitting between them. In DNA, the CDR3 is TGTGCCAGCAGACGATTGACAGGTTACGAGCAGTACTTC. Residues: CASRRLTGYEQYF.

This clone was picked up a small number of times. The V gene is TRBV4-2, the J gene TRBJ1-5, with TRBD1 as a possible D gene (6 bases). CDR3 size: 17 residues. Germline V gene data show CDR1 as LGHNA and CDR2 as YNFKEQ. V lost 0 bases to trimming and J lost 5 bases, with 17 bases between them. The CDR3: CASSQDPLQGSDQPQHF. The CDR3 DNA sequence: TGTGCCAGCAGCCAAGATCCGCTTCAGGGGTCCGATCAGCCCCAGCATTTT.

The chain combines TRBV19 with TRBJ2-3; the D gene is possibly TRBD1 (5 bases). V was cut by 3 bases and J by 2 bases, with 12 bases left in between. This CDR3 spans 15 amino acids. Germline V gene data show CDR1 as LNHDA and CDR2 as SQIVND (reference sequence). In nucleotides, the CDR3 is TGTGCCAGTAGTATCGCTGACAGTTACACAGATACGCAGTATTTT. Translating gives CASSIADSYTDTQYF.

The rearrangement links TRBV19 to TRBJ2-6; D perhaps matches TRBD1 (5 bases). CDR1 is LNHDA and CDR2 is SQIVND in the germline V gene (reference sequence). CDR3 length equals 15 residues. Trimming removed 9 bases at V and 7 bases at J, with 19 bases between. The CDR3 DNA follows: TGTGCCAGCCGTTCCTGGGGCTCCGGAGCCAACGTCCTGACTTTC. It is translated as CASRSWGSGANVLTF.